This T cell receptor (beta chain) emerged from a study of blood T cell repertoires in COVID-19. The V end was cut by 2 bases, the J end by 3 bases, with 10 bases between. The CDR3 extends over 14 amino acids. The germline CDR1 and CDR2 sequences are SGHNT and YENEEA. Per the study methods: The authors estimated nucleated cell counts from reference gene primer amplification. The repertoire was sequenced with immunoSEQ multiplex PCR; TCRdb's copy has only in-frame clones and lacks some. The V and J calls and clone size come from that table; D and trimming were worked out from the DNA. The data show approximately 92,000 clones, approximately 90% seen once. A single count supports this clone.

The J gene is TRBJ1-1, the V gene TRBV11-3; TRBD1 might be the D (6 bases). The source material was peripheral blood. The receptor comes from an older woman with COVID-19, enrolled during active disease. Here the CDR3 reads CASSLSGQYTEAFF. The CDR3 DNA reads TGTGCCAGCAGCTTAAGCGGACAGTACACTGAAGCTTTCTTT.